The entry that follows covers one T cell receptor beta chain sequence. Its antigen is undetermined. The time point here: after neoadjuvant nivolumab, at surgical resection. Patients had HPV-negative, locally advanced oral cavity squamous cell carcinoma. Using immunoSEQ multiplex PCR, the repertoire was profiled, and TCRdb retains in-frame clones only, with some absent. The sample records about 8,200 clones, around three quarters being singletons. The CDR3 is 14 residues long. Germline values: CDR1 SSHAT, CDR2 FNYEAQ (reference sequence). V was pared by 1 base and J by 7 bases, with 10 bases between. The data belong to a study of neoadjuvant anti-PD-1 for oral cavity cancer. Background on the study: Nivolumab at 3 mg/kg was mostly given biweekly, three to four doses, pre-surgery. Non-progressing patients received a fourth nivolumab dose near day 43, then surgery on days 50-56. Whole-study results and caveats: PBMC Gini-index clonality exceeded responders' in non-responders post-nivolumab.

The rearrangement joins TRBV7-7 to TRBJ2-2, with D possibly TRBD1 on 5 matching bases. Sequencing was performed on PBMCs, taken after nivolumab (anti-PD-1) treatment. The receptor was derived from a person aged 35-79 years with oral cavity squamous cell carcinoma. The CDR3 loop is CASSLVSGLGELFF. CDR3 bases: TGTGCCAGCAGCTTAGTGTCAGGGCTCGGGGAGCTGTTTTTT.